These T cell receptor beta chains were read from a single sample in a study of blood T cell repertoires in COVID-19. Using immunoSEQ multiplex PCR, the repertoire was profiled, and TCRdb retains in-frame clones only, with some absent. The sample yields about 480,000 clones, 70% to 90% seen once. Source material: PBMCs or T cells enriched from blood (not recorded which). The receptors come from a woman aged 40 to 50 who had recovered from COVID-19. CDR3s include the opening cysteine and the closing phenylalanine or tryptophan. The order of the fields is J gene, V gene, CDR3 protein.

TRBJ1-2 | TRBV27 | CASSFSTGQINYGYTF
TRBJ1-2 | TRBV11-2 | CASRQGGTYTF
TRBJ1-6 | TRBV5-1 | CASSPQGVGYSPLHF
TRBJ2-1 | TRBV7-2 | CASSLVIRESNEQFF
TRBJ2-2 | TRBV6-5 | CASTRGTGELFF
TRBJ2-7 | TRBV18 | CASSRDRGLVYEQYF
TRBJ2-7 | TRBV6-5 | CATRPGLAPYEQYF
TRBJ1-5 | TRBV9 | CASSVDGGNQPQHF
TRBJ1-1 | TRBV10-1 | CASSLGVLTEAFF
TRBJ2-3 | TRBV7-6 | CASSLGPYTDTQYF
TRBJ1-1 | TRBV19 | CASKFNRMNTEAFF
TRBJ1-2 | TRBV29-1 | CSVRLAGEGGYTF
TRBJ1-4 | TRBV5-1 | CASSDRVSEKLFF
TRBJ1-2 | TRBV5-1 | CASSLDAYSSKTHGYTF
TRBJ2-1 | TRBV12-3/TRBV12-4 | CASSLDSYNEQFF
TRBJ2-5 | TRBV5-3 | CARSSRLADSQETQYF
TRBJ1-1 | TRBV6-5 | CASTQSTGLKTEAFF
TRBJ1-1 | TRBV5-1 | CASSLGNRMNTEAFF
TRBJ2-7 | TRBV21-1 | CASSSGHRRIGRAGEQYF
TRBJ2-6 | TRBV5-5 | CASSPTKLTNSYAGANVLTF
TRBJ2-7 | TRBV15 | CATSRDRVYEQYF
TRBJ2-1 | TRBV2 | CASMSTSGSYNEQFF
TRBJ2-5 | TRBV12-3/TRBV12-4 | CASSRDSEETQYF
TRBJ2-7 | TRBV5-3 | CARSPTGQLLYEQYF
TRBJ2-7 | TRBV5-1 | CASSPDRDSKGGEQYF
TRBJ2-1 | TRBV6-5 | CASRYTGVRGNEQFF
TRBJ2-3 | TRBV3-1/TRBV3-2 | CASSGTGDWTDTQYF